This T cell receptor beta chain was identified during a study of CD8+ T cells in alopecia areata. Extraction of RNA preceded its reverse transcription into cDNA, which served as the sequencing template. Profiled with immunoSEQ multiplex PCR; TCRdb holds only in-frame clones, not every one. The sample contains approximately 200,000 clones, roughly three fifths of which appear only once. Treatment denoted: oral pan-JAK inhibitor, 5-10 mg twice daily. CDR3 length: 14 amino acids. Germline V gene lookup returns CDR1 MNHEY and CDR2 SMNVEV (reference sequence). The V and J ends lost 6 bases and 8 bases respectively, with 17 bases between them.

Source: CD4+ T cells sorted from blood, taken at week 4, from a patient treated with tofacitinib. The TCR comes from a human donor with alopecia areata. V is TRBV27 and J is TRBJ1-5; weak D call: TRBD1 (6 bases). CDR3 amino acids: CASRKGGRVEPQHF. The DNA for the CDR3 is TGTGCCAGCAGGAAAGGGGGAAGGGTTGAGCCCCAGCATTTT.